The rows below give T cell receptor beta chains drawn from one sample of a study of blood T cell repertoires in COVID-19. The repertoire was sequenced with immunoSEQ multiplex PCR; TCRdb's copy has only in-frame clones and lacks some. Of around 300,000 clones in the sample, about 87% were seen once. Sequencing used peripheral blood. The source of these receptors is a woman aged 50 to 60 with COVID-19, enrolled during active disease. Both conserved end residues are part of each CDR3.

TRBJ2-7	TRBV6-1	CASSEMRGTGYEQYF
TRBJ2-7	TRBV19	CASSLSGVSYEQYF
TRBJ2-1	TRBV30	CAWTDGSSHNEQFF
TRBJ2-5	TRBV19	CASSMGTSGTQETQYF
TRBJ2-1	TRBV2	CASSEVEASSSYNEQFF
TRBJ1-2	TRBV11-2	CASSLDHSLGSYGYTF
TRBJ1-2	TRBV5-8	CASSLSNYDYTF
TRBJ2-5	TRBV19	CASTTGKYQETQYF
TRBJ2-7	TRBV6-6	CASSYGRYEQYF
TRBJ2-1	TRBV18	CASSQFSASSYNEQFF
TRBJ2-3	TRBV2	CASAGQESYTQYF
TRBJ1-6	TRBV27	CASSPTTGSLLGSPLHF
TRBJ2-7	TRBV7-2	CASSSRGTSGNRYSYEQYF
TRBJ2-7	TRBV29-1	CSAGQGEEQYF
TRBJ1-2	TRBV27	CASSPTGDSNYGYTF
TRBJ2-1	TRBV4-1	CASSQGWTSSFYNEQFF
TRBJ2-7	TRBV18	CASSPGLKGGPDRYEQYF
TRBJ2-7	TRBV7-7	CASSLGRQRPSYEQYF
TRBJ1-2	TRBV7-2	CASRVGSRRDGYTF
TRBJ2-1	TRBV3-1/TRBV3-2	CASSRRTSFPYNEQFF
TRBJ1-2	TRBV5-1	CASSLEGVLLDGYTF
TRBJ1-5	TRBV9	CASSERGGYQPQHF
TRBJ2-2	TRBV11-2	CASNPYGLAGGPHGELFF
TRBJ1-5	TRBV5-1	CASSLQADHQPQHF
TRBJ1-1	TRBV13	CASSSLGGTGNTEAFF
TRBJ2-3	TRBV2	CASSQLAGADTQYF
TRBJ1-2	TRBV4-1	CASRPPGLDYGYTF
TRBJ2-2	TRBV2	CASSVQTTGELFF
TRBJ1-2	TRBV18	CASSPQRATETNYGYTF
TRBJ1-1	TRBV5-1	CASRSGQMNTEAFF
TRBJ2-5	TRBV11-3	CASSLRTSGSKETQYF
TRBJ2-1	TRBV30	CAWSVRRSNEQFF
TRBJ1-1	TRBV19	CASSIPDRTNTEAFF
TRBJ2-5	TRBV6-5	CASSPGSLNQGTQYF
TRBJ1-2	TRBV7-9	CASSHSTGDYGYTF
TRBJ2-3	TRBV6-5	CASSYRARNTDTQYF
TRBJ2-2	TRBV5-4	CASSSGLAGGSTGELFF
TRBJ2-3	TRBV25-1	CASSGVRDYHNRDTQYF
TRBJ2-1	TRBV2	CASSERGLAGVEEQFF
TRBJ2-1	TRBV5-1	CASSLEAAASYNEQFF
TRBJ2-3	TRBV2	CASSSQSGSTDTQYF
TRBJ2-5	TRBV19	CASNRRGGRGETQYF